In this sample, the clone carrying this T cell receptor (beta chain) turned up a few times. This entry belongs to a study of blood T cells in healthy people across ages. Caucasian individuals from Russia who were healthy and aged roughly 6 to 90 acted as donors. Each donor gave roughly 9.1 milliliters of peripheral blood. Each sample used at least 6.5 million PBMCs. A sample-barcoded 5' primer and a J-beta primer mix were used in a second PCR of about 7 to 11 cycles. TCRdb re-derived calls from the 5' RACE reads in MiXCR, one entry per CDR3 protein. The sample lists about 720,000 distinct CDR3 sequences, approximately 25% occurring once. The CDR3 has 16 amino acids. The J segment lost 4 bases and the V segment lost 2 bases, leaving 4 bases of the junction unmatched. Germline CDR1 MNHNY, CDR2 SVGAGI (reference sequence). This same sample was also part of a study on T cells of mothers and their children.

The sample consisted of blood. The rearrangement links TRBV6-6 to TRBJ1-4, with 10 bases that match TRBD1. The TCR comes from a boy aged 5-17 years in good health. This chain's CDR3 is CASSYDRGLGNEKLFF. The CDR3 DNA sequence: TGTGCCAGCAGTTACGACAGGGGGCTCGGTAATGAAAAACTGTTTTTT.